These T cell receptor beta chains were read from a single sample in a study of blood T cell repertoires in COVID-19. Data came from immunoSEQ multiplex PCR; TCRdb stores just in-frame clones and leaves some out. Here the sample spans some 200,000 clones, approximately 90% being singletons. Input material: peripheral blood. The receptors come from a man at least 80 years old with acute or convalescent COVID-19. Each CDR3 is given with its conserved first and last residue. A D gene is named only where the DNA matches it firmly. The size entry is marked missing in some rows and otherwise reads once, few, many or a size class.

size: -; J: TRBJ1-2; V: TRBV29-1; D: -; length: 13; DNA: TGCAGCCTAGACAGGAATATGAACTATGGCTACACCTTC; CDR3: CSLDRNMNYGYTF
size: -; J: TRBJ2-5; V: TRBV5-4; D: TRBD2; length: 16; DNA: TGTGCCAGCAAAGAGGGGACTAGCGGGACGCAAGAGACCCAGTACTTC; CDR3: CASKEGTSGTQETQYF
size: -; J: TRBJ2-5; V: TRBV6-2/TRBV6-3; D: TRBD2; length: 16; DNA: TGTGCCAGCAGTTACGGACTAGCGGGGCCCCAAGAGACCCAGTACTTC; CDR3: CASSYGLAGPQETQYF
size: once; J: TRBJ1-4; V: TRBV7-2; D: -; length: 16; DNA: TGTGCCAGCAGCTTAGTTGGGCGGGCAACTAATGAAAAACTGTTTTTT; CDR3: CASSLVGRATNEKLFF
size: -; J: TRBJ2-3; V: TRBV5-1; D: TRBD2; length: 16; DNA: TGCGCCAGCAGCTTGGGAACTAGCGGGAGCACAGATACGCAGTATTTT; CDR3: CASSLGTSGSTDTQYF
size: -; J: TRBJ2-3; V: TRBV5-4; D: TRBD2; length: 14; DNA: TGTGCCAGCTCCCCGGGGGGGGCCACAGATACGCAGTATTTT; CDR3: CASSPGGATDTQYF
size: -; J: TRBJ1-1; V: TRBV6-5; D: TRBD1; length: 14; DNA: TGTGCCAGCAGTCAGGGACAGGGATGGACTGAAGCTTTCTTT; CDR3: CASSQGQGWTEAFF
size: -; J: TRBJ2-3; V: TRBV21-1; D: -; length: 18; DNA: TGTGCCAGCAGCAAGACTAGCGGGAGGATCTCGTTAACAGATACGCAGTATTTT; CDR3: CASSKTSGRISLTDTQYF
size: -; J: TRBJ1-1; V: TRBV19; D: -; length: 15; DNA: TGTGCCAGTTCCAACTGGGCCCGCCCGAACACTGAAGCTTTCTTT; CDR3: CASSNWARPNTEAFF
size: -; J: TRBJ2-7; V: TRBV28; D: TRBD1; length: 15; DNA: TGTGCCAGCAGTCCCCCTCAGGGGGCTGGCTACGAGCAGTACTTC; CDR3: CASSPPQGAGYEQYF
size: -; J: TRBJ2-1; V: TRBV29-1; D: TRBD2; length: 14; DNA: TGCAGCGTGACCTTGTCGCGGGAGCAGGATGAGCAGTTCTTC; CDR3: CSVTLSREQDEQFF
size: few; J: TRBJ2-3; V: TRBV11-2; D: -; length: 20; DNA: TGTGCCAGCAGCTTAGAGGTTCCGGCGGGGACAGTGCTAGAGACAGATACGCAGTATTTT; CDR3: CASSLEVPAGTVLETDTQYF
size: -; J: TRBJ2-2; V: TRBV10-3; D: -; length: 15; DNA: TGTGCCATCAGTGAATCACAGGGCAGCACCGGGGAGCTGTTTTTT; CDR3: CAISESQGSTGELFF
size: -; J: TRBJ2-7; V: TRBV15; D: TRBD1; length: 13; DNA: TGTGCCACCAGCAGGGGGGGACAGGAAGTGCAGTACTTC; CDR3: CATSRGGQEVQYF
size: -; J: TRBJ2-1; V: TRBV29-1; D: -; length: 11; DNA: TGCAGCCTTTCCGCGGGTCATGAGCAGTTCTTC; CDR3: CSLSAGHEQFF
size: -; J: TRBJ1-5; V: TRBV19; D: -; length: 15; DNA: TGTGCCAGTAGTCTCCAGGGCCCCGCTGGTCAGCCCCAGCATTTT; CDR3: CASSLQGPAGQPQHF
size: -; J: TRBJ2-5; V: TRBV5-1; D: TRBD2; length: 16; DNA: TGCGCCAGCAGCTTGTTAGGCGGGAGGGTCCAAGAGACCCAGTACTTC; CDR3: CASSLLGGRVQETQYF
size: once; J: TRBJ2-5; V: TRBV5-4; D: -; length: 14; DNA: TGTGCCAGCAGCCTCCGGACAGCACAAGAGACCCAGTACTTC; CDR3: CASSLRTAQETQYF
size: -; J: TRBJ2-1; V: TRBV19; D: -; length: 16; DNA: TGTGCCACCTCATCTGAGGGCCGGCCGTCCTACAATGAGCAGTTCTTC; CDR3: CATSSEGRPSYNEQFF
size: few; J: TRBJ2-7; V: TRBV4-1; D: TRBD2; length: 16; DNA: TGCGCCAGCAGCCAAGGGACTAGCGGGAGACTCTACGAGCAGTACTTC; CDR3: CASSQGTSGRLYEQYF
size: -; J: TRBJ1-3; V: TRBV19; D: -; length: 16; DNA: TGTGCCAGTAGTACCGCGGGATCCGGCCTCGGAAACACCATATATTTT; CDR3: CASSTAGSGLGNTIYF
size: -; J: TRBJ1-4; V: TRBV5-1; D: -; length: 14; DNA: TGCGCCAGCAGCCCAGGGGCAACTAATGAAAAACTGTTTTTT; CDR3: CASSPGATNEKLFF
size: few; J: TRBJ2-3; V: TRBV2; D: -; length: 14; DNA: TGTGCCAGCAACAAAGGGAGGACCACAGATACGCAGTATTTT; CDR3: CASNKGRTTDTQYF
size: -; J: TRBJ1-1; V: TRBV7-2; D: -; length: 14; DNA: TGTGCCAGCAGCTTATATCAGGGGACCACTGAAGCTTTCTTT; CDR3: CASSLYQGTTEAFF
size: few; J: TRBJ2-7; V: TRBV2; D: -; length: 12; DNA: TGTGCCAGTAGCACCCTACCCTACGAGCAGTACTTC; CDR3: CASSTLPYEQYF
size: -; J: TRBJ2-3; V: TRBV4-1; D: -; length: 19; DNA: TGCGCCAGCAGCCAAGATGGGATTAGGGGTATCGCTAGCACAGATACGCAGTATTTT; CDR3: CASSQDGIRGIASTDTQYF
size: few; J: TRBJ2-4; V: TRBV4-1; D: TRBD2; length: 20; DNA: TGCGCCAGCAGCCAAGAGCCGGGACTAGCGGGATTGGGAGCCAAAAACATTCAGTACTTC; CDR3: CASSQEPGLAGLGAKNIQYF
size: -; J: TRBJ2-7; V: TRBV5-6; D: -; length: 15; DNA: TGTGCCAGCAGCTTGTGGGCAGGGAAGGCCTACGAGCAGTACTTC; CDR3: CASSLWAGKAYEQYF
size: -; J: TRBJ2-2; V: TRBV30; D: -; length: 15; DNA: TGTGCCTGGAGTGCAGGGGGCGCGGGGGCCGGGGAGCTGTTTTTT; CDR3: CAWSAGGAGAGELFF
size: -; J: TRBJ2-4; V: TRBV3-1/TRBV3-2; D: TRBD2; length: 18; DNA: TGTGCCAGCAGCCCGTGGACTAGCGGCTATTTAGCCAAAAACGTTCAGTACTTC; CDR3: CASSPWTSGYLAKNVQYF
size: -; J: TRBJ2-7; V: TRBV30; D: TRBD1; length: 13; DNA: TGTGCCTGGGACAGGGGGAGCTCCTACGAGCAGTACTTC; CDR3: CAWDRGSSYEQYF
size: -; J: TRBJ2-1; V: TRBV5-1; D: TRBD1; length: 15; DNA: TGCGCCAGCAGCCCTGGGGGGACAGGGTCCGATGAGCAGTTCTTC; CDR3: CASSPGGTGSDEQFF
size: few; J: TRBJ2-1; V: TRBV7-3; D: -; length: 14; DNA: TGTGCCAGCAGCTTAGGAGGGAGTAGGAATGAGCAGTTCTTC; CDR3: CASSLGGSRNEQFF
size: -; J: TRBJ2-3; V: TRBV27; D: TRBD2; length: 14; DNA: TGTGCCAGCAGGAGGACTAGCGGCCCAGATACGCAGTATTTT; CDR3: CASRRTSGPDTQYF
size: once; J: TRBJ2-6; V: TRBV18; D: -; length: 18; DNA: TGTGCCAGCTCACCGATAACGGTATCTAGCTCTGGGGCCAACGTCCTGACTTTC; CDR3: CASSPITVSSSGANVLTF
size: -; J: TRBJ2-1; V: TRBV7-2; D: TRBD2; length: 16; DNA: TGTGCCAGCAGCTTAGCTGGACTAGCGGGAGTAAATGAGCAGTTCTTC; CDR3: CASSLAGLAGVNEQFF
size: -; J: TRBJ2-3; V: TRBV19; D: -; length: 12; DNA: TGTGCCAGTAGTAGGGCCTCAGATACGCAGTATTTT; CDR3: CASSRASDTQYF
size: -; J: TRBJ1-1; V: TRBV6-5; D: TRBD1; length: 13; DNA: TGTGCCAGCAGGGACAGGCGTAACACTGAAGCTTTCTTT; CDR3: CASRDRRNTEAFF
size: once; J: TRBJ2-1; V: TRBV5-1; D: -; length: 15; DNA: TGCGCCAGCAGCTTGGTACGGGAGAAGTACAATGAGCAGTTCTTC; CDR3: CASSLVREKYNEQFF
size: -; J: TRBJ2-5; V: TRBV9; D: TRBD2; length: 16; DNA: TGTGCCAGCAGCGCACCGGGACTAGCGGGAGTGGAGACCCAGTACTTC; CDR3: CASSAPGLAGVETQYF
size: -; J: TRBJ1-1; V: TRBV12-3/TRBV12-4; D: TRBD1; length: 11; DNA: TGTGCCAGCAGCCCAGGGGGCTTGACTTTCTTT; CDR3: CASSPGGLTFF
size: -; J: TRBJ2-3; V: TRBV11-2; D: TRBD2; length: 17; DNA: TGTGCCAGCAGCTCTCGCGAACTAGCGGGAGTGGGGGATACGCAGTATTTT; CDR3: CASSSRELAGVGDTQYF
size: -; J: TRBJ2-1; V: TRBV24-1; D: -; length: 16; DNA: TGTGCCACCAGTGATTTAAGGGGGAGCTCCTACAATGAGCAGTTCTTC; CDR3: CATSDLRGSSYNEQFF
size: -; J: TRBJ2-7; V: TRBV12-3/TRBV12-4; D: -; length: 12; DNA: TGTGCCAGCACAGGGTTATCCTACGAGCAGTACTTC; CDR3: CASTGLSYEQYF
size: -; J: TRBJ1-6; V: TRBV19; D: -; length: 17; DNA: TGTGCCAGTAGTACGCAACAGGGCTACTCCTATAATTCACCCCTCCACTTT; CDR3: CASSTQQGYSYNSPLHF
size: -; J: TRBJ2-3; V: TRBV18; D: TRBD2; length: 15; DNA: TGTGCCAGCTCAACTTATAGCGGGAGCACAGATACGCAGTATTTT; CDR3: CASSTYSGSTDTQYF
size: -; J: TRBJ1-5; V: TRBV19; D: -; length: 15; DNA: TGTGCCAGTAGTATAAGGGGCGCGGGCAATCAGCCCCAGCATTTT; CDR3: CASSIRGAGNQPQHF